This entry describes one T cell receptor beta chain. Its specificity is not known. This CDR3 has 12 residues. The germline V gene has CDR1 SNHLY and CDR2 FYNNEI. V was clipped by 3 bases and J by 7 bases, with 10 bases between them. This sample is part of a study of shared clonotypes between healthy human individuals. Turning to the study itself: Ranging from 18 to 49 in age, donors were two women and three men.

General study findings and limits: In having few donors, the study represented limited genetic and exposure-history diversity.

The assay ran at deep level. Profiled with immunoSEQ multiplex PCR; TCRdb holds only in-frame clones, not every one. The sample carries roughly 1 million clones, approximately 70% recorded once. The sample comprised memory CD4+ T cells sorted from blood. Subset reported: CD45RA-negative fraction. The chain carries TRBV2 and TRBJ2-7; no clear D. The TCR sequence derives from a man in his late teens or twenties in good health. The CDR3 DNA sequence: TGTGCCAGCAGTGACCCACGTCAGGAGCAGTACTTC. It translates to CASSDPRQEQYF.